This T cell receptor beta chain was captured by sequencing in a study of T cells in Graves' hyperthyroidism and ophthalmopathy. Template material for amplifying TCR beta CDR3 regions consisted of RNA transcripts. First-round RT-PCR of the TCR CDR3 relied on the HTBI primer set. TCRdb used MiXCR to reprocess the multiplex PCR reads, holding one entry per CDR3 protein. The sample lists approximately 620,000 distinct CDR3 sequences, approximately 15% seen once, with more than 3% in the top ten. This clonotype showed up just a few times. V lost 5 bases and J lost 1, with 9 bases in between. Germline CDR1 and CDR2: SGHVS and FNYEAQ. The CDR3 consists of 14 residues.

This TCR derives from a woman aged 40 to 49 with Graves' ophthalmopathy. V usage is TRBV7-6 and J usage is TRBJ1-3; D is unclear. The source material was blood. The CDR3 DNA reads as TGTGCCAGCAGCCCCCTCGGGTCTGGAAACACCATATATTTT. Encoded protein: CASSPLGSGNTIYF.